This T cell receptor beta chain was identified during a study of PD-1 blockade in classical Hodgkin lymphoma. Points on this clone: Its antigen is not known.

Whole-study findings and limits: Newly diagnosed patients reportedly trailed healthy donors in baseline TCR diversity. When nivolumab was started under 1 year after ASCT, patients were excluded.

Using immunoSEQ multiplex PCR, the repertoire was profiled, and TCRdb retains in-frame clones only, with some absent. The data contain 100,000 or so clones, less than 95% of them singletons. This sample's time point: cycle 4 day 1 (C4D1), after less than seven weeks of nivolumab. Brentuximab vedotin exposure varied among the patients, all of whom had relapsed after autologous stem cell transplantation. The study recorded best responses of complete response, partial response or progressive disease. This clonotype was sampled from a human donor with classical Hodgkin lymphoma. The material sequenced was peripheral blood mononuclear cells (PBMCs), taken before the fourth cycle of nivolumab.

The CDR3 loop is CASSEDSGGAFRAGSVETQYF. In nucleotides, the CDR3 is TGCGCCAGCAGTGAGGATAGCGGGGGGGCGTTCAGGGCAGGCTCAGTAGAGACCCAGTACTTC. The chain joins TRBV10-2 to TRBJ2-5, with TRBD2 matching over 11 bases. The germline V gene has CDR1 WSHSY and CDR2 SAAADI. The CDR3 is 21 residues long. Trimming cost V 2 bases and J 4 bases; bases outside gene matches: 21.